Detailed here is one T cell receptor beta chain. What antigen it recognizes has not been identified. This may be a read error: a much more frequent sequence differs by one nucleotide. The record originates from a study of shared clonotypes between healthy human individuals (dated by TCRdb to the early 2020s). In the study overall: The cohort included three men and a couple of women between 18 and 49 years of age. Blood TCR repertoires of several healthy adults were deeply sequenced to estimate repertoire size and the extent of clonotype sharing between individuals. To increase sequencing depth and limit assay-specific biases, different laboratories used diverse techniques to prepare libraries and sequence TCR repertoires. Per donor, leukapheresis produced somewhere between about 0.85 and 8.9 billion PBMCs.

The donors were healthy, HIV-negative adults who had no recently reported acute infections or vaccinations. All donors were Caucasian adults living in Nashville, Tennessee, USA. In the unsorted samples, 70 million to 95 million PBMCs were counted, and genomic DNA was extracted using the QIAamp DNA Blood Mini kit. Blood was obtained by leukapheresis, after which PBMCs were separated by Ficoll-Histopaque density gradient centrifugation and cryopreserved in liquid nitrogen vapor phase. Here is what the overall study found, with its caveats: Pairwise subsampling indicated that sequencing depth was expected to affect the degree of clonotype sharing among donors. The small number of donors limited the genetic and exposure-history diversity represented. Sampling was restricted to blood, and TCR repertoires in tissue are likely to differ from TCR repertoires in blood.

Using the deep immunoSEQ assay, TCR CDR3 regions were amplified from genomic DNA by multiplex PCR. Extracted genomic DNA from each cell subset was spread evenly across all wells of several immunoSEQ 96-well plates, with each plate serving as a replicate. For unsorted PBMC, around 310 ng of genomic DNA, equivalent to about 30,000 T cell genomes, went into each replicate PCR. Ten immunoSEQ deep assay plates were used to sequence the unsorted PBMC genomic DNA. The purified libraries were quantified using a Qubit 3.0 fluorometer, sized with a Bioanalyzer 2100, and then quantified again using the KAPA Library Quantification kit. A separate single-read 150-cycle Illumina NextSeq 550 flow cell was used to sequence each immunoSEQ 96-well plate. As for the original processing: The immunoSEQ output contained only junctional sequences without quality scores, so filtering could not match that applied to full-length reads. To assign V/J genes and CDR3, sequences were annotated using PyIR, a Python wrapper for IgBLAST v1.9, with IMGT germline references. Reads were removed for weak V/J assignments (E-value above 1e-6), missing CDR3, stop codons, out-of-frame junctions, or ambiguous translated residues. A V3J clonotype was defined by an identical inferred V gene, J gene, and CDR3 amino acid sequence. The percentage overlap between two repertoires was calculated by dividing the number of shared unique clonotypes by the size of the smaller repertoire. RTK rarefaction, the Chao1 estimator, and Recon v2.1 estimates of unobserved clonotypes were used to assess repertoire richness. TCRdb holds this immuneACCESS table with in-frame rearrangements only. Some clones are missing; in checked studies, unresolved V genes explain under half, and the rest has no known cause. The V and J calls and clone size were taken over from that table, and D and trimming were inferred from the DNA. Across this sample there are about 480,000 clones, with approximately 79% seen only once. 13% of the sample comes from the top ten.

Looking up the germline V gene (reference sequence) yields CDR1 SEHNR and CDR2 FQNEAQ. The CDR3 sequence holds 14 residues, the cysteine and phenylalanine included. Left in the record is the CDR3 DNA by itself, 42 bases read in frame from the first base. The V and J ends are trimmed by 3 bases and 0 bases, leaving 9 bases between them. This sequence was found in a woman between 40 and 50 years old in good health. Some clones in this sample may be carry-over from other donors' samples. The specimen sequenced was PBMCs. The chain joins TRBV7-9 to TRBJ2-7; perhaps TRBD1 is the D gene, with 6 bases matching. At the DNA level, the sequence is TGTGCCAGCAGCTTCGACAGGAGCTCCTACGAGCAGTACTTC. Its amino acids are CASSFDRSSYEQYF.